Included here is one T cell receptor (beta chain) sequence, with context. What it recognizes is unknown. The same CDR3 is also encoded by other DNA sequences in this sample. The record originates from a study of cytomegalovirus exposure and HLA in healthy donors. Overall study results and limits: Listed as cytomegalovirus-associated were 164 TCR beta chains. What a later analysis reportedly showed was that an Asian-associated ancestry cluster had fewer N-insertions than the roughly 700-donor mean.

The PCR made use of 60 Vbeta and 13 Jbeta primers. The data were produced by immunoSEQ multiplex PCR, yet TCRdb's version contains in-frame clones alone and is incomplete. The table has about 160,000 clones, more than 60% seen once. Germline CDR1 SGHRS, CDR2 YFSETQ. This CDR3 has 15 residues. V gave up 4 bases and J gave up 5 bases; unmatched junction bases: 5. The V and J genes are TRBV5-1 and TRBJ1-4; 10 bases map to TRBD1. Sample: PBMCs. The source is a woman in her forties in good health and CMV-seropositive. The CDR3 DNA reads as TGCGCCAGCAGCCCAGAGGGACAGGGGAATGAAAAACTGTTTTTT. Protein sequence: CASSPEGQGNEKLFF.